This entry is about one TCR beta chain. What it binds is unknown. This specimen belongs to a study of T cell repertoires in cytomegalovirus infection. Study at large: The public TCR beta signatures pointed to both CMV infection and matching HLA type.

General observations from the study: Clonotype analysis showed dominance of the ex vivo response by HLA-C-restricted CMV-specific TCR beta clonotypes.

From germline, CDR1 is MNHEY and CDR2 SVGAGI. The germline V and J ends were trimmed by 0 bases and 7 bases, with 7 bases remaining between them. The CDR3 is made up of 13 amino acids. MiXCR was run by TCRdb on the reads, yielding one entry per CDR3 protein. The data show a few hundred thousand distinct CDR3 sequences, 33% seen once. The chain uses TRBV6-5 and TRBJ2-1; no definite D call. The TCR sequence derives from a human donor in good health (CMV status not recorded). Some clones in this sample may be carry-over from other donors' samples. The sample here was cultured PBMCs, taken from culture after CMV antigen stimulation. CDR3 loop: CASSYSTANEQFF. The CDR3 coding sequence is TGTGCCAGCAGTTACTCGACCGCGAATGAGCAGTTCTTC.